This T cell receptor beta chain is drawn from a study of T cells in Graves' hyperthyroidism and ophthalmopathy. The wider study: Peripheral blood sampling occurred at initial diagnosis, before any treatment. Regarding the study as a whole: Most thyroid clonotypes with frequency above 0.001 were detected in blood.

Germline V gives CDR1 WSHSY, CDR2 SAAADI. The CDR3 covers 11 residues. There were TCR beta CDR3 regions amplified from RNA transcripts. TCR CDR3 regions were first amplified by RT-PCR with HTBI primers. MiXCR, applied by TCRdb to the multiplex PCR reads, yields one record per CDR3 protein. The sample includes about 59,000 distinct CDR3 sequences, about 53% of them seen just once. A note on this clonotype: What it recognizes is unknown. An end of the junction differs from the germline gene, which may be a read error.

Inclusion characteristics of ophthalmopathy patients comprised a Clinical Activity Score of at least 3, a NOSPECS grade of at least 4, and duration under 3 months. Thyroid ultrasound and orbital computed tomography, with clinical symptoms and serum thyroxine and TRAb, informed diagnoses. The sample comprised blood. The J gene is TRBJ2-5, the V gene TRBV10-2; no reliable D call. The TCR originated in a woman aged 60-70 years with Graves' ophthalmopathy. CDR3 bases: TGCGCTAGCAGACAACAAGGGACCCAGTACTTC. It encodes CASRQQGTQYF.